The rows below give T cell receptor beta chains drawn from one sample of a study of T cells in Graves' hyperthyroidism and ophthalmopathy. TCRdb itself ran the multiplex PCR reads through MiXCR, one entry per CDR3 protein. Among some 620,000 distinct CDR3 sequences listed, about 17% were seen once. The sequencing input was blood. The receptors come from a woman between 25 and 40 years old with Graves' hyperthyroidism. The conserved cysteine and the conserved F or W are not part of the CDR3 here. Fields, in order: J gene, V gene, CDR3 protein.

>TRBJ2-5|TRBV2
ASSEAVVGHKETQY
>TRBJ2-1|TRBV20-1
SAHRDRDNEQF
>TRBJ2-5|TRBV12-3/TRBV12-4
ASSLALSRSVQETQY
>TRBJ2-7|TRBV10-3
AIYREWGDEQY
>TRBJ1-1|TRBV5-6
ASSLGSGRLGAF
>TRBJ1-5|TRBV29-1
SFLDGNQPQH
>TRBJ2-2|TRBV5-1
ASSPKTGGLVTGELF
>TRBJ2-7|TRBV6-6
ASSYHPSSYEQY
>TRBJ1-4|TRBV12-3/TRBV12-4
ASSLGIRNEKLF
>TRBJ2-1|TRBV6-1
ASSELGGIAGGRRNEQF
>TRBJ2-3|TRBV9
ASSESGRASTDTQY